Below, one T cell receptor (beta chain) is given with its context. The sample is drawn from a study of blood T cell repertoires in COVID-19. Study details: COVID-19 samples, acute and convalescent, were from the United States, Italy and Spain. T cells, B-cell-depleted T cells, or PBMCs supplied cDNA or gDNA.

CDR3 length equals 14 residues. Trimming pared 6 bases from V and 5 bases from J, leaving 15 bases between. The V gene's germline CDR1 is ENHRY and CDR2 SYGVKD. Authors' methods: Amplification from reference gene primers served as the basis for estimated nucleated cell counts. TCRdb's copy holds only in-frame clones and misses some; the assay was immunoSEQ multiplex PCR. The D gene and trimming were derived from the DNA, and the V and J assignments and clone size from that table. Of around 70,000 clones in the sample, just under 80% were seen once. This sequence originates from a human donor in a cohort sampled during active COVID-19. The chain carries TRBV10-3 and TRBJ2-3; maybe TRBD2 (5 bases). Material for sequencing was peripheral blood. This chain's CDR3 is CAIRPGTTGDTQYF. In DNA, the CDR3 is TGTGCCATCAGGCCGGGAACAACGGGAGATACGCAGTATTTT.